The 10 T cell receptor beta chains in this list originate from one sample, sequenced in a study of shared clonotypes between healthy human individuals. Repertoires were generated with immunoSEQ multiplex PCR, while TCRdb's copy carries only in-frame clones and drops some. The sample includes a few million clones, just over 90% of them seen just once. Sample: naive CD4+ T cells sorted from blood. Subset meaning: CD45RA+ positively selected. These receptors were taken from a man between 18 and 29 years old in good health.

The rearrangement links TRBV5-1 to TRBJ1-6; possible D gene TRBD1, 6 bases. In germline, CDR1 is SGHRS, CDR2 YFSETQ. The CDR3 sequence is 16 residues long. Trimming pared 4 bases from V and 0 bases from J, leaving 11 bases between. CDR3: CASSPRDTSYNSPLHF. The CDR3 DNA sequence: TGCGCCAGCAGCCCACGGGACACCTCCTATAATTCACCCCTCCACTTT.

The CDR3 here is CASSPFSGGSYEQYF. CDR3 sequence (DNA): TGCGCCAGCAGCCCCTTCAGCGGGGGGAGCTACGAGCAGTACTTC. This chain links TRBV5-1 with TRBJ2-7, with 9 bases matching TRBD2. Germline CDR1 reads SGHRS; CDR2 reads YFSETQ. The CDR3 contains 15 residues. Unmatched junction bases numbered 8, after V lost 4 bases and J lost 3 bases.

Here the CDR3 DNA reads TGTGCCAGCAGCACACAGGGCGCCTACGAGCAGTACTTC. Amino acids: CASSTQGAYEQYF. This chain connects TRBV5-4 to TRBJ2-7; D may be TRBD1 (6 bases). Germline V CDR1 and CDR2: SGHNT, YYREEE (reference sequence). Trimming pared 4 bases from V and 2 bases from J, leaving 10 bases between. This CDR3 has 13 residues.

This sequence joins TRBV4-3 and TRBJ1-5; D not certain. Trimming took off 0 bases at V and 9 bases at J, with 21 bases between the two ends. The germline CDR1 and CDR2 sequences are LGHNA and YSLEER. CDR3 length equals 17 residues. CDR3 nucleotides: TGCGCCAGCAGCCAAGAAGGAGGACCGTCCTATAGTGGGCCCCAGCATTTT. Its translation is CASSQEGGPSYSGPQHF.

This chain joins TRBV4-2 and TRBJ2-7, with no clear D. The germline gives CDR1 LGHNA, CDR2 YNFKEQ. V was shortened by 2 bases and J by 0 bases, with 8 bases between the two germline ends. The CDR3 runs 14 residues. CDR3 sequence: CASSQSEVSYEQYF. The CDR3 DNA reads as TGTGCCAGCAGCCAATCTGAGGTCTCCTACGAGCAGTACTTC.

The V call is TRBV7-9, the J call TRBJ2-7; a possible D gene is TRBD2 (5 bases). This CDR3 comprises 17 residues. Germline CDR1 and CDR2: SEHNR and FQNEAQ (reference sequence). The ends were cut back, 5 bases at V and 2 bases at J, with 22 bases in the middle. CDR3 residues: CASSHRNDEGPPYEQYF. The CDR3 bases are TGTGCCAGCAGCCACCGAAACGATGAGGGCCCCCCCTACGAGCAGTACTTC.

This chain connects TRBV4-1 to TRBJ1-1; 7 bases match TRBD1. The CDR3 is 18 residues long. V lost 1 base to trimming and J lost 1 base; unmatched junction nucleotides: 12. The germline V gene encodes CDR1 MGHRA and CDR2 YSYEKL. CDR3 residues: CASSQVLRRGRGNTEAFF. The CDR3 bases are TGCGCCAGCAGCCAAGTTCTGAGGAGGGGGCGCGGGAACACTGAAGCTTTCTTT.

This chain links TRBV6-6 with TRBJ2-5; D is undetermined. The end of the DNA is better explained by TRBJ2-7, so the J call may be wrong. The CDR3 length is 15 residues. CDR1 and CDR2 (germline): MNHNY, SVGAGI (reference sequence). DNA of the CDR3: TGTGCCAGCAGTTCCTTCCCAGCGAGCTCCTACGAGCAGTACTTC. This encodes CASSSFPASSYEQYF.

The chain has TRBV21-1 and TRBJ2-7; TRBD2, as called in the table, went unchecked against the DNA. TRBV21-1 is a pseudogene locus. The CDR3 length is 14 residues. The CDR3 region is CAPGGQGDNYEQYF. CDR3 nucleotides: TGTGCCCCCGGGGGGCAGGGCGACAACTACGAGCAGTACTTC.

CDR3: CASSQVTIWLNTGELFF. The CDR3 DNA reads TGTGCCAGCAGCCAGGTCACTATATGGTTAAACACCGGGGAGCTGTTTTTT. This rearrangement joins TRBV14 to TRBJ2-2; D is unclear. This CDR3 spans 17 amino acids. V was clipped by 3 bases and J by 2 bases, with 16 bases between them. The germline gives CDR1 SGHDN, CDR2 FVKESK.